Presented here are 22 T cell receptor beta chains from one specimen sequenced in a study of shared clonotypes between healthy human individuals. Using immunoSEQ multiplex PCR, the repertoire was profiled, and TCRdb retains in-frame clones only, with some absent. Of 2 million to 2.5 million clones in the sample, more than 85% were seen once. Sequenced: naive CD4+ T cells from PBMCs. Stated subset: CD45RA+ positively selected. The origin of the receptors is a young man in good health. Some clones in this sample may be carry-over from other donors' samples.

The chain carries TRBV11-2 and TRBJ2-5; 7 bases map to TRBD1. The junction had 7 bases not matched to a gene; V was cut back by 1 base and J by 5 bases. Germline assignment: CDR1 SGHAT and CDR2 FQNNGV. The CDR3 spans 15 residues. The CDR3 loop reads CASSLVTGAGETQYF. The CDR3 DNA sequence: TGTGCCAGCAGCTTAGTCACAGGGGCAGGGGAGACCCAGTACTTC.

V usage is TRBV5-4 and J usage is TRBJ1-2; 10 nucleotides agree with TRBD1. Germline V gene lookup returns CDR1 SGHNT and CDR2 YYREEE (reference sequence). V lost 4 bases to trimming and J lost 4 bases; unmatched junction nucleotides: 13. This CDR3 spans 17 amino acids. As DNA, the CDR3 is TGTGCCAGCAGCCCCCCGGCTTCGCGGACAGGGGGCTATGGCTACACCTTC. Translated: CASSPPASRTGGYGYTF.

This clone is a singleton in its sample. The J gene is TRBJ2-7, the V gene TRBV9; possible D gene TRBD1, 6 bases. This CDR3 region has 13 residues. V was shortened by 0 bases and J by 6 bases, with 10 bases between the two germline ends. Germline assignment: CDR1 SGDLS and CDR2 YYNGEE. CDR3 bases: TGTGCCAGCAGCGTAGAGGCCAGGGGCGAGCAGTACTTC. Encoded protein: CASSVEARGEQYF. The variable domain in full, with the rest retrieved from reference TRBV9 and TRBJ2-7, is DSGVTQTPKHLITATGQRVTLRCSPRSGDLSVYWYQQSLDQGLQFLIQYYNGEERAKGNILERFSAQQFPDLHSELNLSSLELGDSALYFCASSVEARGEQYFGPGTRLTVT.

This clone was counted a single time. This chain joins TRBV6-5 and TRBJ1-2; D gene unclear. CDR3 length: 12 amino acids. V lost 6 bases and J 2 bases, leaving 7 bases between the germline ends. Per the germline V gene, CDR1 is MNHEY and CDR2 is SVGAGI. Here the CDR3 reads CASRRGNYGYTF. The CDR3 DNA sequence: TGTGCCAGCAGGCGGGGAAACTATGGCTACACCTTC.

The chain joins TRBV2 to TRBJ2-3, with 7 bases matching TRBD2. Germline V gives CDR1 SNHLY, CDR2 FYNNEI. V shed 5 bases and J 1 base; nucleotides not matched to a gene: 0. The CDR3 is 13 amino acids. CDR3 region: CASSSGGTDTQYF. Written as DNA, the CDR3 is TGTGCCAGCAGTAGCGGGGGCACAGATACGCAGTATTTT.

The V and J genes are TRBV5-4 and TRBJ2-1; 11 nucleotides align to TRBD2. J gave up 3 bases and V 3 bases, and 5 bases lay outside the gene matches. The CDR3 spans 16 residues. CDR1 and CDR2 from the germline V gene are SGHNT and YYREEE (reference sequence). CDR3 in DNA: TGTGCCAGCAGCTCGGGGGGACTAGCGGTCTACAATGAGCAGTTCTTC. It codes for CASSSGGLAVYNEQFF.

The chain is built from TRBV19 and TRBJ2-2; 8 bases map to TRBD2. CDR3 size: 17 residues. From germline, CDR1 is LNHDA and CDR2 SQIVND (reference sequence). V lost 5 bases, J lost 0 bases, and 8 bases stayed unmatched. This chain's CDR3 is CASSASGPYANTGELFF. The CDR3 nucleotides read TGTGCCAGTAGTGCTAGCGGGCCATATGCGAACACCGGGGAGCTGTTTTTT. Using reference TRBV19 and TRBJ2-2 for the parts outside the CDR3, the full variable domain is DGGITQSPKYLFRKEGQNVTLSCEQNLNHDAMYWYRQDPGQGLRLIYYSQIVNDFQKGDIAEGYSVSREKKESFPLTVTSAQKNPTAFYLCASSASGPYANTGELFFGEGSRLTVL.

The chain couples TRBV7-2 to TRBJ1-1; D ambiguous. CDR3 size: 12 residues. Germline lookup yields CDR1 SGHTA and CDR2 FQGNSA. The ends were cut back, 5 bases at V and 9 bases at J, with 13 bases in the middle. The CDR3 DNA reads as TGTGCCAGCAGCCCAGCCAGGATACAAGCTTTCTTT. Residues: CASSPARIQAFF.

This clone was observed a handful of times. The CDR3 region is CASSARRDEKLFF. For the CDR3, the DNA is TGTGCCAGCAGTGCAAGGAGGGATGAAAAACTGTTTTTT. This rearrangement joins TRBV2 to TRBJ1-4, with D hard to call. Germline CDR1 reads SNHLY; CDR2 reads FYNNEI. CDR3 size: 13 residues. V lost 4 bases, J lost 6 bases, and 9 bases lay in between.

The chain links TRBV6-6 to TRBJ2-1; no clear D gene. The CDR3 extends over 13 amino acids. Germline V lookup: CDR1 MNHNY, CDR2 SVGAGI (reference sequence). V shed 4 bases and J shed 10 bases, with 14 bases lying between them. The CDR3 DNA follows: TGTGCCAGCAGTTCATCAAATCAAGAGGAGCAGTTCTTC. Its protein is CASSSSNQEEQFF.

A note on this clone: Other DNA sequences within the sample encode an identical CDR3. The chain is built from TRBV27 and TRBJ1-5, with D uncertain. The CDR3 has 13 residues. Trimming removed 5 bases from V and 7 bases from J, with 12 bases in between. CDR1 and CDR2 from the germline V gene are MNHEY and SMNVEV (reference sequence). CDR3 amino acids: CASSPLLGQPQHF. Here the CDR3 DNA reads TGTGCCAGCAGTCCCTTATTGGGCCAGCCCCAGCATTTT.

This chain joins TRBV25-1 and TRBJ2-3, with D tentatively TRBD1 (7 bases). CDR1 MGHDK and CDR2 SYGVNS come from the germline V gene. The CDR3 has 16 amino acids. The V gene lost 1 base and the J gene lost 3 bases, with 14 bases spanning the gap. The CDR3 bases are TGTGCCAGCAGTGAATTCGCCAGGGGGAGGACAGATACGCAGTATTTT. Its protein is CASSEFARGRTDTQYF.

The chain joins TRBV2 to TRBJ1-2, with 7 bases fitting TRBD1. Germline V gene sequence: CDR1 SNHLY, CDR2 FYNNEI. The CDR3 consists of 13 residues. Trimming cost V 6 bases and J 2 bases; bases outside gene matches: 3. The CDR3 coding sequence is TGTGCCAGCAGGGGACAGAGGAACTATGGCTACACCTTC. As protein: CASRGQRNYGYTF. Drawing the rest from reference TRBV2 and TRBJ1-2, the complete variable domain is EPEVTQTPSHQVTQMGQEVILRCVPISNHLYFYWYRQILGQKVEFLVSFYNNEISEKSEIFDDQFSVERPDGSNFTLKIRSTKLEDSAMYFCASRGQRNYGYTFGSGTRLTVV.

This clone was found once. This sequence joins TRBV7-2 and TRBJ2-7, with 7 bases identical to TRBD2. From germline, CDR1 is SGHTA and CDR2 FQGNSA. V dropped 5 bases and J dropped 3; count of bases not matched to a gene: 7. The CDR3 has 14 amino acids. CDR3: CASSRSGKDYEQYF. The CDR3 nucleotides read TGTGCCAGCAGCCGGAGCGGGAAGGACTACGAGCAGTACTTC. The variable domain in full, with the rest retrieved from reference TRBV7-2 and TRBJ2-7, is GAGVSQSPSNKVTEKGKDVELRCDPISGHTALYWYRQSLGQGLEFLIYFQGNSAPDKSGLPSDRFSAERTGGSVSTLTIQRTQQEDSAVYLCASSRSGKDYEQYFGPGTRLTVT.

The chain is built from TRBV7-3 and TRBJ2-5; D uncertain. CDR1 SGHTA and CDR2 FQGTGA come from the germline V gene. Deletions cut 4 bases from V and 2 bases from J, with 8 bases between. This CDR3 has 13 residues. The chain's CDR3 is CASSSQYQETQYF. In nucleotides, the CDR3 is TGTGCCAGCAGCTCACAGTATCAAGAGACCCAGTACTTC. Full variable domain (remainder filled in from reference TRBV7-3 and TRBJ2-5): GAGVSQTPSNKVTEKGKYVELRCDPISGHTALYWYRQSLGQGPEFLIYFQGTGAADDSGLPNDRFFAVRPEGSVSTLKIQRTERGDSAVYLCASSSQYQETQYFGPGTRLLVL.

V is TRBV18 and J is TRBJ1-2; no reliable D call. The CDR3 is made up of 14 amino acids. Deletions cut 4 bases from V and 8 bases from J, with 17 bases between. Germline V gene data show CDR1 as KGHSH and CDR2 as LQKENI. The CDR3 is CASSRLGSSDGYTF. Here the CDR3 DNA reads TGTGCCAGCTCACGTCTCGGGTCGTCCGACGGCTACACCTTC. The complete variable domain, with remaining parts taken from reference TRBV18 and TRBJ1-2, reads NAGVMQNPRHLVRRRGQEARLRCSPMKGHSHVYWYRQLPEEGLKFMVYLQKENIIDESGMPKERFSAEFPKEGPSILRIQQVVRGDSAAYFCASSRLGSSDGYTFGSGTRLTVV.

The rearrangement uses TRBV9 and TRBJ2-1; D unclear. Deletions cut 4 bases from V and 10 bases from J, with 15 bases between. Germline V gene lookup returns CDR1 SGDLS and CDR2 YYNGEE. The CDR3 covers 13 residues. CDR3 bases: TGTGCCAGCAGCCCGTCCCCCTGGGTCGAGCAGTTCTTC. Encoded protein: CASSPSPWVEQFF. Variable domain in full (rest from reference TRBV9 and TRBJ2-1): DSGVTQTPKHLITATGQRVTLRCSPRSGDLSVYWYQQSLDQGLQFLIQYYNGEERAKGNILERFSAQQFPDLHSELNLSSLELGDSALYFCASSPSPWVEQFFGPGTRLTVL.

The rearrangement uses TRBV29-1 and TRBJ1-3, with D unresolved. The germline V gene encodes CDR1 SQVTM and CDR2 ANQGSEA. V gave up 0 bases and J gave up 4 bases, with 4 bases separating them. This CDR3 comprises 12 residues. Here the CDR3 reads CSVEDGGNTIYF. The CDR3 DNA sequence: TGCAGCGTTGAAGATGGGGGAAACACCATATATTTT.

This sequence joins TRBV6-5 and TRBJ1-4; no definite D call. The V end lost 1 base, the J end lost 10 bases, and 4 bases lay between the germline ends. This CDR3 comprises 11 residues. From germline, CDR1 is MNHEY and CDR2 SVGAGI. The CDR3, as DNA: TGTGCCAGCAGTTACTTTGGAAAACTGTTTTTT. Amino acids: CASSYFGKLFF.

This clone was counted once. The chain links TRBV7-6 to TRBJ2-1; 10 bases agree with TRBD2. Germline V gene sequence: CDR1 SGHVS, CDR2 FNYEAQ. The CDR3 is made up of 16 amino acids. V lost 5 bases and J lost 4; bases outside the gene matches: 8. The CDR3 region is CASSLFSGRRYNEQFF. In nucleotides, the CDR3 is TGTGCCAGCAGCCTTTTTAGCGGGAGGAGATACAATGAGCAGTTCTTC.

The chain links TRBV4-2 to TRBJ2-7; D is possibly TRBD1 (6 bases). The CDR3 is 18 amino acids. The germline V and J ends were trimmed by 4 bases and 3 bases, with 25 bases remaining between them. The germline V gene encodes CDR1 LGHNA and CDR2 YNFKEQ. CDR3 protein: CASSRLSVGRQDLYEQYF. Written as DNA, the CDR3 is TGTGCCAGCAGCCGCCTTTCCGTAGGACGACAGGACCTCTACGAGCAGTACTTC.

This clone was picked up one time. The chain combines TRBV7-2 with TRBJ1-2; 9 bases match TRBD1. From germline, CDR1 is SGHTA and CDR2 FQGNSA. The CDR3 covers 15 residues. Unmatched junction bases numbered 8, after V lost 5 bases and J lost 4 bases. The CDR3 region is CASSIGQGILYGYTF. CDR3 nucleotides: TGTGCCAGCAGCATAGGACAGGGGATTCTCTATGGCTACACCTTC.